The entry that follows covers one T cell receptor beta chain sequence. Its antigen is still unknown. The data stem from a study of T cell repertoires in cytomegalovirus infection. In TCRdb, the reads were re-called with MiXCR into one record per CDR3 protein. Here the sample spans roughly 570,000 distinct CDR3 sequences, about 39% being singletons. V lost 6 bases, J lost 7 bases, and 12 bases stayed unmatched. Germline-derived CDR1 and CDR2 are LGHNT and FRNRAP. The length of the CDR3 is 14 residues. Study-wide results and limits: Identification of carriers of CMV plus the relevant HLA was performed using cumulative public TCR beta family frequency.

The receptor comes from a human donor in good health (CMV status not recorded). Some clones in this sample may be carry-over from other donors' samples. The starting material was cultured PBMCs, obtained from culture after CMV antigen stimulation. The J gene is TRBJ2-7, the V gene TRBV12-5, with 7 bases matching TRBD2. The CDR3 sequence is CASGGEGTTREQYF. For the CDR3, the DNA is TGTGCTAGTGGCGGGGAGGGTACCACCAGGGAGCAGTACTTC.